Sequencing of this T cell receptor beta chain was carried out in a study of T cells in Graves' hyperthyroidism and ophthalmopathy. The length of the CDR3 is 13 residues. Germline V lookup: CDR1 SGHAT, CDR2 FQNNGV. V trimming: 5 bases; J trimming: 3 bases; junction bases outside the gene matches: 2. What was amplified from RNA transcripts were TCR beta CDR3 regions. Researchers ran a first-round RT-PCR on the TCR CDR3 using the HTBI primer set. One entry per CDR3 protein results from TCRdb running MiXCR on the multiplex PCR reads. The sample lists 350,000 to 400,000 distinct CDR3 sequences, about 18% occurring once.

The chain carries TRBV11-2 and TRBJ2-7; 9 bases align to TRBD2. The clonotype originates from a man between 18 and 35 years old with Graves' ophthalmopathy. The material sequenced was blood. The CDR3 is CASSRSGGYEQYF. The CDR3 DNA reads TGTGCCAGCAGCCGTAGCGGGGGCTACGAGCAGTACTTC.